This T cell receptor (beta chain) was retrieved from a study of cytomegalovirus exposure and HLA in healthy donors. For the study at large: There were approximately 85 million unique TCRs (from HLA-typed donors) in an early data release.

Worth noting for this clone: Its target is not known.

Researchers ran the PCR with 60 Vbeta and 13 Jbeta primers. Produced via immunoSEQ multiplex PCR; TCRdb's table is partial and in-frame only. In the table there are over 150,000 clones, around 82% of which are singletons. Regarding the study as a whole: Of the V segments, some could not be distinguished, including TRBV6-2 and TRBV6-3, and were excluded. Presence/absence results assume similar sequencing depth per donor, which may not hold.

The germline V and J ends were trimmed by 2 bases and 4 bases, with 18 bases remaining between them. This CDR3 has 18 amino acids. Germline V gene lookup returns CDR1 SGHVS and CDR2 FNYEAQ. Sequencing used PBMCs. The chain carries TRBV7-6 and TRBJ2-6; maybe TRBD2 (5 bases). This receptor was obtained from a man aged 45-65 years in good health and CMV-seropositive. The CDR3 region is CASSLRGQSGTGANVLTF. CDR3 sequence (DNA): TGTGCCAGCAGCTTACGGGGTCAATCGGGAACCGGGGCCAACGTCCTGACTTTC.